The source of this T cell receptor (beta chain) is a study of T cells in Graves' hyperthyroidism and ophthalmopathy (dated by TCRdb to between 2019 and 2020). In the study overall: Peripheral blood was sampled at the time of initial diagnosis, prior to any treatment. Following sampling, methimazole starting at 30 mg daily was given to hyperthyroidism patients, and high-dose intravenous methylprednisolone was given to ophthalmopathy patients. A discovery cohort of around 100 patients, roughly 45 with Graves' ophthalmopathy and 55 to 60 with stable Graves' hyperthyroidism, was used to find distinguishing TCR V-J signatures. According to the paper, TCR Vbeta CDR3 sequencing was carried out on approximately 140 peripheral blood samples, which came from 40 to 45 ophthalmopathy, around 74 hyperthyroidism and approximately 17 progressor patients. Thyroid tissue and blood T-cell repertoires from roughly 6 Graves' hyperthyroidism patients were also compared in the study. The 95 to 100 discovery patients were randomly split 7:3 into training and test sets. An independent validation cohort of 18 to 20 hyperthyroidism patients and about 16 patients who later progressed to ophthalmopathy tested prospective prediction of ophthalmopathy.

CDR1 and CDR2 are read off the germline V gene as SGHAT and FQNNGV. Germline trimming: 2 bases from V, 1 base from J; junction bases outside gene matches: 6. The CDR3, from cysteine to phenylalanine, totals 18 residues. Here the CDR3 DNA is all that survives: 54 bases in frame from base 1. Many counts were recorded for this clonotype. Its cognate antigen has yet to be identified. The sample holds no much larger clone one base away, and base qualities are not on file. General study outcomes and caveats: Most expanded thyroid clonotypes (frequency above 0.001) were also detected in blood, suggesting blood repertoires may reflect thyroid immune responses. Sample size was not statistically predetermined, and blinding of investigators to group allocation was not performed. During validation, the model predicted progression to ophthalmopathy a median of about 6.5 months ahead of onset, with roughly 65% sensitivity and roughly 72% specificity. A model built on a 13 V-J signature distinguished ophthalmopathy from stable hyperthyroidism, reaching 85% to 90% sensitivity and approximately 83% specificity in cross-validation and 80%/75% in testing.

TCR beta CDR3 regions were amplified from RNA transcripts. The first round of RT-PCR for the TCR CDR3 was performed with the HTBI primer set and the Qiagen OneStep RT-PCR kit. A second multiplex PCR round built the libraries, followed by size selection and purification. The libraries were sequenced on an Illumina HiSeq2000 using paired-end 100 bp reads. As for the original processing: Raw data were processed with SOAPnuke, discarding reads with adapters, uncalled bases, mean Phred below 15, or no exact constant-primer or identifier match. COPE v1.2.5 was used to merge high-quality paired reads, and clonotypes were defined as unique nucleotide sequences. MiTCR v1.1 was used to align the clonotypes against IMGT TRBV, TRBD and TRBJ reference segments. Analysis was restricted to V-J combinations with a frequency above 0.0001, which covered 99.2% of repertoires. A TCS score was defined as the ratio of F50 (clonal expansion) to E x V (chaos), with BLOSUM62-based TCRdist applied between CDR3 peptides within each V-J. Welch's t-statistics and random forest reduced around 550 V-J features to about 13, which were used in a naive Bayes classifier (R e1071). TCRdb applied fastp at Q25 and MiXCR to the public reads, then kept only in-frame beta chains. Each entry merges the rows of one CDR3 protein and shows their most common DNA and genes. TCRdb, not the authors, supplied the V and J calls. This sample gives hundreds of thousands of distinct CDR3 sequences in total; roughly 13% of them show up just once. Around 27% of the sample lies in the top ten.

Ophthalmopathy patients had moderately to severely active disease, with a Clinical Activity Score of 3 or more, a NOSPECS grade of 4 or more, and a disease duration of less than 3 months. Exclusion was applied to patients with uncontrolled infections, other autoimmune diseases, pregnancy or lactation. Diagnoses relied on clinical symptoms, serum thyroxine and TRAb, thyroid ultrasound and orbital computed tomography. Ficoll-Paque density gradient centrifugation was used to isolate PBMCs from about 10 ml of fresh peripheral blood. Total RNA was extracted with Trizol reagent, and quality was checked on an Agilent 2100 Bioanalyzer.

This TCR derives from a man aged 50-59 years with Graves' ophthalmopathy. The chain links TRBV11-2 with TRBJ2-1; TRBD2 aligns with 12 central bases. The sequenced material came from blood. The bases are TGTGCCAGCAGCTTACTAGCGGGAGGGCCTGGTTCCTACAATGAGCAGTTCTTC. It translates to CASSLLAGGPGSYNEQFF. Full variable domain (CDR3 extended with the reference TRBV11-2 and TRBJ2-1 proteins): EAGVAQSPRYKIIEKRQSVAFWCNPISGHATLYWYQQILGQGPKLLIQFQNNGVVDDSQLPKDRFSAERLKGVDSTLKIQPAKLEDSAVYLCASSLLAGGPGSYNEQFFGPGTRLTVL.